The present entry profiles one T cell receptor beta chain with its context. As yet, its antigen is unknown. This sample was taken from a study of T cells in localized non-small cell lung cancer. Overall study findings and caveats: Uninvolved adjacent lung had the highest recorded T cell clonality, with tumor below it. In adjacent lung, a median roughly 53 of the top 100 tumor clones were found.

This CDR3 spans 14 amino acids. Trimming removed 4 bases from V and 2 bases from J, with 9 bases in between. Germline values: CDR1 SNHLY, CDR2 FYNNEI. Assay: immunoSEQ multiplex PCR; the TCRdb copy retains only in-frame clones and omits some. The sample has about 60,000 clones; roughly 90% are singletons. The source is a woman aged 35-75 years with stage I lung adenocarcinoma. The V and J genes are TRBV2 and TRBJ1-5; perhaps TRBD1 as D (6 bases). The sample in question was peripheral blood, obtained before any cancer treatment. CDR3: CASSVGGGNQPQHF. CDR3 bases: TGTGCCAGCAGTGTAGGGGGGGGCAATCAGCCCCAGCATTTT.